There are many counts of the clone carrying this T cell receptor beta chain. As yet, its antigen is unknown. Extraction of total RNA was performed on unfractionated whole blood. Germline V lookup: CDR1 SNHLY, CDR2 FYNNEI. The V and J ends lost 2 bases and 8 bases respectively, with 7 bases between them. This CDR3 has 12 residues. The data were taken from a study of human T cells and chemical hapten exposure. Regarding the study as a whole: Sensitizing with DPC caused no change in TCRs above 1 in 1000 frequency.

The library labeled individual cDNA molecules by adding unique molecular identifiers to them. Using its own MiXCR run on the reads, TCRdb lists one record per CDR3 protein. The data contain about 120,000 distinct CDR3 sequences, about 7.7% of them singletons. This clonotype was obtained from a human donor in good health. Some clones in this sample may be carry-over from other donors' samples. Sequencing input: whole blood. The chain combines TRBV2 with TRBJ1-5; tentative D call: TRBD1 (5 bases). In DNA, the CDR3 is TGTGCCAGCAGTGAATGGGGGAAGCCCCAGCATTTT. Amino acids: CASSEWGKPQHF.